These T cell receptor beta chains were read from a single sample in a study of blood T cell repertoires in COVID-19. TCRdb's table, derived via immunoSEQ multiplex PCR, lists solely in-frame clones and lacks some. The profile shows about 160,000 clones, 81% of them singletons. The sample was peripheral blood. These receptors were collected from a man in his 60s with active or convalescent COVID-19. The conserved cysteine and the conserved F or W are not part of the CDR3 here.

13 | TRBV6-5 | ASSTQGAVNTEAF
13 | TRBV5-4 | ASSLVGRGPGEQF
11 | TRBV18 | ASSVDIQETQY
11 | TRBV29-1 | SVEVQGGREQY
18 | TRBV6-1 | ASSEAPGLPSRRSYNEQF
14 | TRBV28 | ASSKTFGQKFGELF
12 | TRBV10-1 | ASSRDRSMGEQY
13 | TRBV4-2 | ASSQGQGPRETLH
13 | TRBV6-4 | ASSDSGEVDSPLH
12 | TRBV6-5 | ASSTGQISHEQY
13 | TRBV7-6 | ASSLGSGSTDTQY
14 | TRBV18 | ASSLATGGGSETQY
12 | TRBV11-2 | ASSLISGNTEAF
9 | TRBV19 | ASTLSYEQY
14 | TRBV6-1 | ASSDGGGAVEDTQY
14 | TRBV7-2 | ASSLNGGSSYNEQF
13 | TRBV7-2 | ASSPGGRGNEKLF
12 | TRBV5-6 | ASSFGQVQETQY
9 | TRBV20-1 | SAIVVDTQY
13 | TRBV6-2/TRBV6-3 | ASSYSLGGRETQY
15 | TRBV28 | ASSLRPGTAYTDTQY
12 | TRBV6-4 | ASSAEVWTGELF
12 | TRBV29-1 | SVGREQYNQPQH
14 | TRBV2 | ARRGGGDPANYGYT